This T cell receptor beta chain is from a study of T cell changes during pregnancy in multiple sclerosis. The CDR3 runs to 17 residues. CDR1 is WNHNN, CDR2 SYGVQD, per germline (reference sequence). The V gene end was trimmed by 0 bases and the J gene end by 1 base; junction bases not matched to a gene: 6. The method was immunoSEQ multiplex PCR; TCRdb's version includes in-frame clones alone and lacks a portion of them. The sample yields about 92,000 clones, 85% to 95% seen once. The rearrangement links TRBV10-1 to TRBJ2-3; 8 bases are shared with TRBD2. Sample: peripheral blood, taken in the first trimester of pregnancy. This sequence was found in a female donor with multiple sclerosis, enrolled in a pregnancy study. CDR3: CASSESVGSGGTDTQYF. CDR3 DNA sequence: TGCGCCAGCAGTGAGTCAGTTGGTAGCGGGGGCACAGATACGCAGTATTTT.